The T cell receptor beta chain under discussion was sequenced for a study of shared T cell receptors in the human thymus. Sequencing used immunoSEQ multiplex PCR; TCRdb keeps in-frame clones, though not all of them. The repertoire consists of more than 550,000 clones, with roughly 88% occurring once and the leading ten covering about 0.011%. V dropped 4 bases and J dropped 3 bases, with 16 bases sitting between them. The germline CDR1 and CDR2 sequences are SGHNT and YYREEE (reference sequence). This CDR3 region has 15 residues. This clone is a singleton in its sample. These data were also filed under a second study, of human thymus T cells. That work contributes: Thymic resections from corrective heart surgery supplied the tissue. Related research described strongly overlapping thymic repertoires in unrelated people.

This chain uses TRBV5-4 with TRBJ2-5; possible D gene TRBD2, 5 bases. The sequencing input was thymocytes. The receptor was derived from a girl in the first two years of life with a congenital heart defect. In DNA, the CDR3 is TGTGCCAGCAGCGAACCAGGAGACTATAAAGAGACCCAGTACTTC. Protein: CASSEPGDYKETQYF.